Listed here are 4 T cell receptor beta chains from one sample, sequenced in a study of T-cell reconstitution after alpha-beta-depleted transplantation in children. Unique molecular identifiers were used in preparing the TCRbeta library. TCRdb analysed the PCR reads with MiXCR anew, one entry per CDR3 protein. The table records about 580,000 distinct CDR3 sequences, 27% of them present only once. The sample here was PBMCs, taken before TCRalphabeta/CD19-depleted stem cell transplant. These receptors were collected from a boy in the first two years of life with Wiskott-Aldrich syndrome, due to receive a stem cell transplant.

This clonotype has only a few counts. The chain joins TRBV5-1 to TRBJ2-1; 16 positions match TRBD2. This CDR3 region has 20 residues. V shed 3 bases and J 2 bases; nucleotides not matched to a gene: 11. Germline assignment: CDR1 SGHRS and CDR2 YFSETQ. In DNA form, the CDR3 reads TGCGCCAGCAGCTCGGGGACCGGGACTAGCGGGAGGGTACCCTACAATGAGCAGTTCTTC. The encoded protein is CASSSGTGTSGRVPYNEQFF.

In its sample, this clonotype was seen a few times. The V call is TRBV5-6, the J call TRBJ2-7; 8 bases map to TRBD1. V was pared by 3 bases and J by 2 bases, with 4 bases of the junction left unmatched. This CDR3 is built from 14 residues. Germline V gene sequence: CDR1 SGHDT, CDR2 YYEEEE. The CDR3 protein is CASSWGQVTYEQYF. CDR3 nucleotides: TGTGCCAGCAGCTGGGGACAGGTGACCTACGAGCAGTACTTC.

The table lists this clonotype with a few counts. The chain couples TRBV20-1 to TRBJ2-5, with D perhaps given as TRBD1 or TRBD2 (5 bases each). The germline V gene has CDR1 DFQATT and CDR2 SNEGSKA (reference sequence). V shed 0 bases and J shed 5 bases, with 22 bases lying between them. The CDR3 is made up of 17 amino acids. This CDR3 reads CSARDPVPGPKGETQYF. In DNA, the CDR3 is TGCAGTGCTAGAGATCCTGTCCCGGGACCGAAGGGGGAGACCCAGTACTTC.

V is TRBV20-1 and J is TRBJ2-7; D possibly corresponds to TRBD1 (5 bases). Germline V gives CDR1 DFQATT, CDR2 SNEGSKA (reference sequence). There are 14 residues in the CDR3. V lost 0 bases to trimming and J lost 4 bases, with 13 bases between them. The CDR3 loop is CSARDLDSPYEQYF. The CDR3 coding sequence is TGCAGTGCTAGAGATCTCGACAGCCCTTACGAGCAGTACTTC.